The 8 T cell receptor beta chains below come from one sample, sequenced in a study of T-cell reconstitution after alpha-beta-depleted transplantation in children. Unique molecular identifiers tagged the TCRbeta library. A single record per CDR3 protein comes from TCRdb applying MiXCR to the PCR reads. The sample consists of roughly 52,000 distinct CDR3 sequences, approximately 6.1% of them appearing once. The input for sequencing was PBMCs, mostly from graft donor cells, taken 60 days after TCRalphabeta/CD19-depleted stem cell transplant. Source of these receptors: a female patient aged 2-9 years who had a stem cell transplant for aplastic anemia, so the T cells may come from the graft donor.

This clonotype was detected many times. This chain joins TRBV7-9 and TRBJ1-5; D is possibly TRBD1 (6 bases). The CDR3 extends over 14 amino acids. V lost 6 bases and J lost 4, with 13 bases in between. Per the germline V gene, CDR1 is SEHNR and CDR2 is FQNEAQ (reference sequence). CDR3 loop: CASSSGGRNQPQHF. CDR3 nucleotides: TGTGCCAGCAGTTCTGGGGGCAGAAATCAGCCCCAGCATTTT.

This clonotype was counted a few times. The V and J genes are TRBV2 and TRBJ1-3; 7 bases agree with TRBD1. Germline V lookup: CDR1 SNHLY, CDR2 FYNNEI. Trimming at V came to 8 bases and at J to 0 bases, leaving 7 bases not matched to a gene. This CDR3 has 15 amino acids. This CDR3 is CASVGQPSSGNTIYF. The CDR3 DNA reads TGTGCCAGCGTGGGACAGCCAAGCTCTGGAAACACCATATATTTT. Complete variable domain (other parts from reference TRBV2 and TRBJ1-3): EPEVTQTPSHQVTQMGQEVILRCVPISNHLYFYWYRQILGQKVEFLVSFYNNEISEKSEIFDDQFSVERPDGSNFTLKIRSTKLEDSAMYFCASVGQPSSGNTIYFGEGSWLTVV.

This clonotype was seen at least ten times. The chain carries TRBV12-3 or TRBV12-4 and TRBJ2-7; 7 nucleotides match TRBD2. With 6 bases clipped from V and 6 bases from J, the junction kept 11 bases outside the gene matches. CDR3 length: 14 residues. CDR3 in DNA: TGTGCCAGCAGGACCGGGGAGGGCCCCCTCGAGCAGTACTTC. It yields the protein CASRTGEGPLEQYF.

This clonotype was observed a handful of times. The CDR3 here is CASSPGQGGGELFF. The CDR3 DNA sequence: TGTGCCAGCTCACCGGGACAGGGAGGCGGGGAGCTGTTTTTT. The chain recombines TRBV18 with TRBJ2-2; 9 positions match TRBD1. CDR3 size: 14 residues. Germline V CDR1 and CDR2: KGHSH, LQKENI. Losses at the gene ends were 3 bases for V and 7 bases for J; bases not matched to a gene: 3. The full variable domain, rest sourced from reference TRBV18 and TRBJ2-2, is NAGVMQNPRHLVRRRGQEARLRCSPMKGHSHVYWYRQLPEEGLKFMVYLQKENIIDESGMPKERFSAEFPKEGPSILRIQQVVRGDSAAYFCASSPGQGGGELFFGEGSRLTVL.

Many counts were recorded for this clonotype. The chain carries TRBV12-3 or TRBV12-4 and TRBJ2-5; 9 nucleotides agree with TRBD1. Losses at the gene ends were 6 bases for V and 5 bases for J; bases not matched to a gene: 10. This CDR3 region has 15 residues. This CDR3 reads CASRGGTGKKETQYF. The DNA of the CDR3 is TGTGCCAGCAGGGGCGGGACAGGGAAGAAGGAGACCCAGTACTTC.

Only a few counts were recorded for this clonotype. This rearrangement joins TRBV3-1 to TRBJ2-5; 9 nucleotides line up with TRBD2. The germline V gene encodes CDR1 LGHDT and CDR2 YNNKEL (reference sequence). This CDR3 contains 17 residues. J was trimmed by 3 bases and V by 0 bases; bases with no gene match: 8. CDR3 DNA sequence: TGTGCCAGCAGCCAAGATCGGGGCGGGGGGGCCAAAGAGACCCAGTACTTC. Residues: CASSQDRGGGAKETQYF.

The DNA of the CDR3 is TGTGCCAGCAGCCCAGCCGGGACTAGCGCTGGGGCCAACGTCCTGACTTTC. It translates to CASSPAGTSAGANVLTF. This chain joins TRBV5-4 and TRBJ2-6; 10 bases agree with TRBD2. The CDR3 contains 17 residues. With 4 bases clipped from V and 2 bases from J, the junction kept 6 bases outside the gene matches. Germline V gene lookup returns CDR1 SGHNT and CDR2 YYREEE (reference sequence).

This clonotype was observed a handful of times. The rearrangement links TRBV9 to TRBJ1-3; D uncertain. Trimming took off 4 bases at V and 0 bases at J, with 14 bases between the two ends. This CDR3 has 16 amino acids. Germline V gene sequence: CDR1 SGDLS, CDR2 YYNGEE. The chain's CDR3 is CASSPPGQTSGNTIYF. The DNA of the CDR3 is TGTGCCAGCAGCCCCCCTGGGCAGACCTCTGGAAACACCATATATTTT.